Following are 16 T cell receptor beta chains from one sample sequenced in a study of CD4 and CD8 cells across lung adenocarcinoma regions. Using its own MiXCR run on the PCR reads, TCRdb lists one record per CDR3 protein. Counted here are 4,500 to 5,500 distinct CDR3 sequences, approximately 48% occurring once; the ten biggest clones make up approximately 15%. Sequencing was carried out using CD4+ T cells from the margin of a lung tumor. The source is a female donor with lung adenocarcinoma. The CD4 and CD8 labels of this study may be unreliable.

This clonotype is judged large. V and J are TRBV10-3 and TRBJ2-3; a possible D gene is TRBD2 (6 bases). The CDR3 is 15 residues long. Germline values: CDR1 ENHRY, CDR2 SYGVKD. CDR3 sequence: CATRMGGFATDTQYF. The DNA of the CDR3 is TGTGCGACTCGCATGGGGGGTTTCGCCACAGATACGCAGTATTTT.

The chain combines TRBV29-1 with TRBJ2-5; the match to TRBD1 covers 9 bases. This CDR3 has 16 amino acids. Germline CDR1 and CDR2: SQVTM and ANQGSEA. The J segment lost 5 bases and the V segment lost 1 base, leaving 11 bases of the junction unmatched. The CDR3 sequence is CSVEGGRTGVMETQYF. CDR3 DNA sequence: TGCAGCGTTGAAGGGGGGCGGACAGGGGTAATGGAGACCCAGTACTTC.

The CDR3 region is CASRRDWRNTIYF. The CDR3 bases are TGTGCCAGCAGAAGGGACTGGCGAAACACCATATATTTT. V gene TRBV6-1 combines with J gene TRBJ1-3; TRBD1 is a possible D gene (5 bases). The V end lost 6 bases, the J end lost 5 bases, and 11 bases lay between the germline ends. The CDR3 runs to 13 residues. Germline V gives CDR1 MNHNS, CDR2 SASEGT.

This clonotype counts as medium-sized (0.01 to 0.1%). The chain combines TRBV6-1 with TRBJ1-6; 7 bases agree with TRBD1. CDR1 MNHNS and CDR2 SASEGT come from the germline V gene. The CDR3 sequence is 15 residues long. V trimming: 6 bases; J trimming: 5 bases; junction bases outside the gene matches: 7. Written as DNA, the CDR3 is TGTGCCAGCAGACGGGACAGTCTTAATAATTCACCCCTCCACTTT. Translated, it gives CASRRDSLNNSPLHF.

This clonotype is labeled as medium-sized. This clone may be a read error of a much larger clone one base away. V is TRBV6-1 and J is TRBJ2-5, with TRBD2 identical over 10 bases. CDR3 size: 15 residues. Germline V CDR1 and CDR2: MNHNS, SASEGT. V trimming: 0 bases; J trimming: 11 bases; junction bases outside the gene matches: 9. CDR3 sequence: CASSEASGGSNEQYF. For the CDR3, the DNA is TGTGCCAGCAGTGAAGCTAGCGGGGGGTCGAATGAGCAGTACTTC.

The gene calls are TRBV10-2 and TRBJ2-3; 10 nucleotides line up with TRBD2. The DNA end lines up better with TRBJ2-1; the J call may be wrong. The germline V gene has CDR1 WSHSY and CDR2 SAAADI. The CDR3 has 17 amino acids. The CDR3 sequence: CASSELAGGESYNEQFF. The CDR3 coding sequence is TGCGCCAGCAGTGAATTAGCGGGAGGAGAATCCTACAATGAGCAGTTCTTC.

The chain has TRBV11-2 and TRBJ2-1; TRBD2 agrees at 8 bases. After removal of 3 bases from V and 4 bases from J, the junction contained 2 bases not matched to a gene. The germline V gene has CDR1 SGHAT and CDR2 FQNNGV. The length of the CDR3 is 14 residues. The CDR3 nucleotides read TGTGCCAGCAGCTTCGGGGGGGGTTACAATGAGCAGTTCTTC. Its protein is CASSFGGGYNEQFF.

This clonotype is classed as medium-sized. The chain carries TRBV7-6 and TRBJ2-1; D is unclear. Germline V gene lookup returns CDR1 SGHVS and CDR2 FNYEAQ. V was clipped by 3 bases and J by 2 bases, with 8 bases between them. This CDR3 contains 14 residues. The CDR3 nucleotides are TGTGCCAGCAGCTTTAGTAATACCTACAATGAGCAGTTCTTC. It encodes CASSFSNTYNEQFF.

This clonotype has only a few counts. The chain recombines TRBV7-2 with TRBJ2-4; D call uncertain. Per the germline V gene, CDR1 is SGHTA and CDR2 is FQGNSA. Trimming took off 5 bases at V and 13 bases at J, with 18 bases between the two ends. CDR3 length: 13 residues. For the CDR3, the DNA is TGTGCCAGCAGCGAGGCCCCCAGCAATGAGCAGTACTTC. Amino acid sequence: CASSEAPSNEQYF.

The V gene is TRBV27, the J gene TRBJ2-4; no definite D call. Germline CDR1 reads MNHEY; CDR2 reads SMNVEV (reference sequence). The V end was cut by 5 bases, the J end by 11 bases, with 16 bases between. This CDR3 is built from 13 residues. CDR3 protein: CASSLRLLDVQYF. The DNA for the CDR3 is TGTGCCAGCAGTCTACGGTTACTTGACGTTCAGTACTTC.

Details on this clonotype: The junction differs from germline at one of its ends, possibly a read error. The chain couples TRBV12-3 or TRBV12-4 to TRBJ2-4; tentatively, D is TRBD1 (6 bases). The CDR3 length is 14 residues. The CDR3 reads CGSWGLRAKNIQYF. CDR3 nucleotides: TGTGGCAGCTGGGGGCTGAGAGCCAAAAACATTCAGTACTTC.

The CDR3, as DNA: TGCGCCAGCGAACAAAAATACCGGGCGGGGAGGGGCACAGATACGCAGTATTTT. It specifies CASEQKYRAGRGTDTQYF. This rearrangement joins TRBV4-1 to TRBJ2-3; 7 bases line up with TRBD2. The germline V gene has CDR1 MGHRA and CDR2 YSYEKL. This CDR3 spans 18 amino acids. The trim removed 8 bases at V and 1 base at J, leaving 18 bases unmatched.

J is TRBJ2-1 and V is TRBV6-1, with D possibly being TRBD1 (7 bases). The V gene's germline CDR1 is MNHNS and CDR2 SASEGT. Trimming removed 5 bases from V and 8 bases from J, with 19 bases in between. CDR3 length: 15 amino acids. The DNA of the CDR3 is TGTGCCAGCAGTCTTGGGGCAGGGGGGCGATATGAGCAGTTCTTC. Amino acids: CASSLGAGGRYEQFF.

The chain recombines TRBV12-3 or TRBV12-4 with TRBJ2-1; the D is unclear. This CDR3 region has 14 residues. Between the trimmed V and J ends, which lost 3 bases and 0 bases, there was a span of 6 bases. The CDR3 here is CASSFSSSYNEQFF. For the CDR3, the DNA is TGTGCCAGCAGTTTTTCGAGCTCCTACAATGAGCAGTTCTTC.

In its sample, this clonotype was seen once. At one of its ends the junction is not consistent with the germline gene, which may arise from a read error. The rearrangement joins TRBV11-3 to TRBJ2-6, with 15 bases identical to TRBD2. CDR1 and CDR2 (germline): SGHNT, YENEEA. This CDR3 has 18 residues. CDR3 in DNA: TGTGCCAGCAGCCACCCCGGACTAGCGGGAGGGCCGTCGGATGAGCAGTACTTT. It is translated as CASSHPGLAGGPSDEQYF.

In its sample, this clonotype ranks as large (0.1 to 1%). V gene TRBV25-1 combines with J gene TRBJ2-1; D gene uncertain. Germline V gene lookup returns CDR1 MGHDK and CDR2 SYGVNS. The CDR3 sequence is 15 residues long. V lost 2 bases to trimming and J lost 3 bases, with 11 bases between them. CDR3 sequence (DNA): TGTGCCAGCAGTGAACTAGGAATCGACTACAATGAGCAGTTCTTC. Encoded protein: CASSELGIDYNEQFF.